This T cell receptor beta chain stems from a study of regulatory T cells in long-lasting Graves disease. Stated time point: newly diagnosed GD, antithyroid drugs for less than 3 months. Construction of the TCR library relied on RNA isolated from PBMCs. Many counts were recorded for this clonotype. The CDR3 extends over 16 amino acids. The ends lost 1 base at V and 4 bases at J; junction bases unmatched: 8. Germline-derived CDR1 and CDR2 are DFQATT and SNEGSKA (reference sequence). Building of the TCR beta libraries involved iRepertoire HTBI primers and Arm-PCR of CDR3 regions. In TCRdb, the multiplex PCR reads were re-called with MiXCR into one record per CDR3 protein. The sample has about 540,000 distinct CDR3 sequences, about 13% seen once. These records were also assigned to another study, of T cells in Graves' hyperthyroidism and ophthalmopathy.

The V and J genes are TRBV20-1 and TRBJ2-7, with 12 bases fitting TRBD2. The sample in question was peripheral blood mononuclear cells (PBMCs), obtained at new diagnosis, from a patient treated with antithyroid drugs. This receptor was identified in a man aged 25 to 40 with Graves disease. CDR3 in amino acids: CSARATSGSGVYEQYF. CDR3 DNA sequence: TGCAGTGCTAGAGCGACTAGCGGGAGCGGGGTTTACGAGCAGTACTTC.